The 20 T cell receptor beta chains presented below share a single source sample, sequenced in a study of immune evolution from preneoplasia to lung adenocarcinoma. TCRdb's copy holds only in-frame clones and misses some; the assay was immunoSEQ multiplex PCR. This table has about 6,500 clones, roughly 76% appearing once. Sequencing was done on a sample of FFPE invasive lung adenocarcinoma tissue. Every receptor here comes from a person in their sixties with lung adenocarcinoma.

DNA for the CDR3: TGTGCCAGCAGCTTAGATTTACAGGGAAATCCCCAGCATTTT. This codes for CASSLDLQGNPQHF. The chain recombines TRBV11-2 with TRBJ1-5; D is possibly TRBD1 (6 bases). This CDR3 has 14 amino acids. Germline values: CDR1 SGHAT, CDR2 FQNNGV. Trimming cost V 0 bases and J 10 bases, with 13 bases left between them.

J is TRBJ2-7 and V is TRBV28; 7 nucleotides line up with TRBD1. The CDR3 is 14 residues long. V gave up 7 bases and J gave up 2 bases; unmatched junction bases: 8. The germline V gene encodes CDR1 MDHEN and CDR2 SYDVKM. In DNA form, the CDR3 reads TGTGCCAGCACTCGAGGGGGACAGCCCTACGAGCAGTACTTC. This translates into CASTRGGQPYEQYF.

The chain recombines TRBV6-4 with TRBJ2-1; TRBD2 might be the D (7 bases). Trimming took 0 bases from V and 7 from J, leaving 13 bases between them. The CDR3 runs to 15 residues. Germline V lookup: CDR1 MRHNA, CDR2 SNTAGT. CDR3 DNA: TGTGCCAGCAGTGACTCGAGGGGGGGAGGGAATGAGCAGTTCTTC. Encoded protein: CASSDSRGGGNEQFF.

The J gene is TRBJ2-7, the V gene TRBV28; a weak D match, TRBD2 (7 bases). V was clipped by 5 bases and J by 3 bases, with 14 bases between them. Per the germline V gene, CDR1 is MDHEN and CDR2 is SYDVKM. The CDR3 has 14 amino acids. The CDR3 sequence: CASSQGGGLYEQYF. CDR3 coding DNA: TGTGCCAGCAGTCAAGGGGGGGGGCTCTACGAGCAGTACTTC.

The chain combines TRBV6-4 with TRBJ2-2; 10 positions match TRBD2. CDR1 MRHNA and CDR2 SNTAGT come from the germline V gene. The CDR3 totals 15 residues. The V and J ends lost 6 bases and 5 bases, in that order; junction bases with no gene match: 6. CDR3 loop: CASSPGLAETGELFF. Written as DNA, the CDR3 is TGTGCCAGCAGCCCCGGACTAGCGGAAACCGGGGAGCTGTTTTTT.

CDR3 in amino acids: CASSLRAGEANVLTF. Written as DNA, the CDR3 is TGTGCCAGCAGCTTAAGGGCGGGAGAGGCCAACGTCCTGACTTTC. The chain employs TRBV11-2 and TRBJ2-6, with 7 positions matching TRBD2. Per the germline V gene, CDR1 is SGHAT and CDR2 is FQNNGV. This CDR3 comprises 15 residues. Losses at the gene ends were 2 bases for V and 6 bases for J; bases not matched to a gene: 4.

The V call is TRBV10-2, the J call TRBJ2-1; D may be TRBD2 (6 bases). The CDR3 is 13 amino acids. Per germline, CDR1 WSHSY and CDR2 SAAADI. V was pared by 4 bases and J by 6 bases, with 10 bases between. Here the CDR3 reads CASSGGSGNEQFF. The CDR3 coding sequence is TGCGCCAGCAGTGGTGGTAGCGGCAATGAGCAGTTCTTC.

In this sample, this clone turned up a few times. The chain has TRBV10-2 and TRBJ1-5; the D is unclear. CDR1 WSHSY and CDR2 SAAADI come from the germline V gene. The CDR3 runs 13 residues. Trimming removed 3 bases at V and 3 bases at J, with 6 bases between. The CDR3 nucleotides are TGCGCCAGCAGTGATTCCTTCAATCAGCCCCAGCATTTT. This translates into CASSDSFNQPQHF.

V and J are TRBV6-6 and TRBJ1-5; no reliable D call. Between the trimmed V and J ends, which lost 4 bases and 5 bases, there was a span of 15 bases. The CDR3 covers 15 residues. From germline, CDR1 is MNHNY and CDR2 SVGAGI (reference sequence). The CDR3 here is CASSLSGTSDQPQHF. The CDR3 DNA reads TGTGCCAGCAGTTTGTCGGGTACATCCGATCAGCCCCAGCATTTT.

This clone appeared a single time. The chain joins TRBV5-8 to TRBJ1-1, with 9 bases that match TRBD1. With V trimmed by 0 bases and J by 2 bases, 5 bases remained unmatched. The CDR3 consists of 16 residues. Germline CDR1 reads SGHTS; CDR2 reads YDEGEE. In DNA form, the CDR3 reads TGTGCCAGCAGCTTGGGGGACAGGGTACCAAACACTGAAGCTTTCTTT. Amino acids: CASSLGDRVPNTEAFF.

The chain employs TRBV7-9 and TRBJ2-7; D unresolved. V was pared by 6 bases and J by 0 bases, with 6 bases between. This CDR3 is built from 12 residues. Germline lookup yields CDR1 SEHNR and CDR2 FQNEAQ (reference sequence). This CDR3 reads CASSGLSYEQYF. The CDR3 DNA is TGTGCCAGCAGTGGCCTCTCCTACGAGCAGTACTTC.

This clone has only a few counts. The chain joins TRBV5-1 to TRBJ2-1; D is ambiguous. Trimming shortened V by 0 bases and J by 12 bases, and 16 bases separated the two germline ends. The CDR3 contains 14 residues. The germline V gene encodes CDR1 SGHRS and CDR2 YFSETQ. The CDR3 spells CASSLARPDDRQFF. CDR3 bases: TGCGCCAGCAGCTTGGCCAGGCCAGATGATAGGCAGTTCTTC.

This chain connects TRBV30 to TRBJ2-5; 8 nucleotides align to TRBD1. The V segment lost 3 bases and the J segment 5 bases; nucleotides outside the gene matches: 5. This CDR3 spans 13 amino acids. The germline gives CDR1 GTSNPN, CDR2 SVGIG (reference sequence). CDR3 sequence (DNA): TGTGCCTGGAGCAGGGGGCGCAGGGAGACCCAGTACTTC. It is translated as CAWSRGRRETQYF.

The J gene is TRBJ1-4, the V gene TRBV6-5; 7 nucleotides match TRBD1. V lost 9 bases, J lost 8 bases, and 6 bases stayed unmatched. Germline lookup yields CDR1 MNHEY and CDR2 SVGAGI. The CDR3 covers 12 residues. The CDR3 nucleotides are TGTGCCAGTCGAGGGGGCGAAGAAAAACTGTTTTTT. As protein: CASRGGEEKLFF.

This chain connects TRBV23-1 to TRBJ1-4; 9 nucleotides agree with TRBD1. TRBV23-1 qualifies as an ORF whose function is uncertain. The V and J ends lost 4 bases and 5 bases, in that order; junction bases with no gene match: 5. The CDR3 contains 15 residues. CDR3 loop: CASSPNRGLNEKLFF. In nucleotides, the CDR3 is TGCGCCAGCAGTCCTAACAGGGGGCTGAATGAAAAACTGTTTTTT.

The chain recombines TRBV4-1 with TRBJ1-2; a possible D gene is TRBD1 (5 bases). Germline CDR1 is MGHRA and CDR2 is YSYEKL. V was clipped by 1 base and J by 3 bases, with 12 bases between them. The CDR3 runs 15 residues. The DNA of the CDR3 is TGCGCCAGCAGCCAAGTCGCCCGGGGGGACTATGGCTACACCTTC. Protein sequence: CASSQVARGDYGYTF.

This clone was detected only a few times. This chain connects TRBV6-5 to TRBJ2-4; D is unclear. Germline loops: CDR1 MNHEY, CDR2 SVGAGI. This CDR3 has 15 residues. Trimming cost V 3 bases and J 0 bases, with 9 bases left between them. The chain's CDR3 is CASSYSFSAKNIQYF. CDR3 bases: TGTGCCAGCAGTTATTCCTTCTCAGCCAAAAACATTCAGTACTTC.

The chain uses TRBV2 and TRBJ1-1; D uncertain. Germline lookup yields CDR1 SNHLY and CDR2 FYNNEI. The CDR3 contains 13 residues. V lost 6 bases to trimming and J lost 5 bases, with 13 bases between them. In DNA, the CDR3 is TGTGCCAGCAGCAGGACCCTAAGGACTGAAGCTTTCTTT. The encoded protein is CASSRTLRTEAFF.

V gene TRBV19 combines with J gene TRBJ2-1; maybe TRBD2 (6 bases). This CDR3 is built from 17 residues. Trimming stripped 0 bases from V and 7 bases from J, with 19 bases between. Per germline, CDR1 LNHDA and CDR2 SQIVND (reference sequence). For the CDR3, the DNA is TGTGCCAGTAGTATAGACGGACGGGGGACTCGATTAAATGAGCAGTTCTTC. This encodes CASSIDGRGTRLNEQFF.

The table lists this clone with a count of one. The V call is TRBV10-3, the J call TRBJ2-3; D uncertain. V shed 2 bases and J shed 4 bases, with 7 bases lying between them. The germline V gene has CDR1 ENHRY and CDR2 SYGVKD. The CDR3 loop spans 13 amino acids. The CDR3 protein is CAISEVISDTQYF. The DNA for the CDR3 is TGTGCCATCAGTGAGGTAATCTCAGATACGCAGTATTTT.